One T cell receptor beta chain is described in this entry. Its matching antigen is unknown. Adult donors, all healthy and HIV-negative, had no recent acute infections or vaccinations. The data stem from a study of shared clonotypes between healthy human individuals. Study information: The people who gave samples were two women and a few men aged 18 to 49.

Germline V lookup: CDR1 MDHEN, CDR2 SYDVKM. The V gene end was trimmed by 7 bases and the J gene end by 8 bases; junction bases not matched to a gene: 14. The CDR3 extends over 16 amino acids. Study observations and caveats: Sorted-subset sequencing, rarefaction showed, was incomplete despite large depth.

Roughly 30,000 T cell genomes (approximately 0.2 ug DNA) went into each sorted-subset replicate. Some clones are missing from TCRdb's copy, which holds only in-frame ones; the method was immunoSEQ multiplex PCR. The sample consists of some 2.3 million clones, roughly 93% of them appearing once. The sequence came from a man in his late teens or twenties in good health. Some clones in this sample may be carry-over from other donors' samples. The rearrangement joins TRBV28 to TRBJ2-2; 9 bases match TRBD2. Specimen: naive CD4+ T cells from PBMCs. Subset of the sample: CD45RA+ positively selected. The CDR3 protein is CASTTPGASGIGELFF. The CDR3 DNA sequence: TGTGCCAGCACCACCCCAGGGGCTAGCGGGATAGGGGAGCTGTTTTTT.